A single T cell receptor beta chain is shown here with its context. The record originates from a study of identical twins. Germline loops: CDR1 SEHNR, CDR2 FQNEAQ (reference sequence). The CDR3 is 14 amino acids. V was clipped by 3 bases and J by 7 bases, with 12 bases between them. It was template switching that added a universal primer site, and there were unique molecular identifiers on the cDNA. Via MiXCR, TCRdb re-called the 5' RACE reads, giving one row per CDR3 protein. The top ten clones hold nearly 0.45% of a sample with around 490,000 distinct CDR3 sequences, around 15% of them seen once. This sample was also put to use in a study of yellow fever vaccine responses in identical twins.

Sequenced sample: CD4+ T cells sorted from blood. This clonotype originated in a woman aged 18-29 years in good health. This chain joins TRBV7-9 and TRBJ2-2, with D possibly matching TRBD1 (5 bases). CDR3 bases: TGTGCCAGCAGCTTTGGACACGCCAACGGGGAGCTGTTTTTT. Its translation is CASSFGHANGELFF.